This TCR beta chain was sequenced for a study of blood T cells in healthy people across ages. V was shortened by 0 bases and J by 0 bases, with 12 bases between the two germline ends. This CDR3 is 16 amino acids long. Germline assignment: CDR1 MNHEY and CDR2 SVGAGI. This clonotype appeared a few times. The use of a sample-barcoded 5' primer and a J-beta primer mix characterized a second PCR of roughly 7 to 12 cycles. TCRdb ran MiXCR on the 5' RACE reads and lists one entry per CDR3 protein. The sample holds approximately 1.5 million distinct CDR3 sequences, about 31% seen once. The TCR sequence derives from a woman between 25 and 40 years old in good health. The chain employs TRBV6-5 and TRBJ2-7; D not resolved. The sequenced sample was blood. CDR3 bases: TGTGCCAGCAGTTACTCGCCAGAGCCTAGCTCCTACGAGCAGTACTTC. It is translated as CASSYSPEPSSYEQYF.